This record looks at one TCR beta chain sequence and its context. The PCR contained 60 Vbeta and 13 Jbeta primers. The table came from immunoSEQ multiplex PCR; TCRdb's copy has only in-frame clones and leaves some out. The table includes about 120,000 clones, roughly 87% detected once. CDR3 length: 14 amino acids. Trimming left V 4 bases short and J 7 bases short, with 13 bases between. Germline CDR1 is MNHEY and CDR2 is SVGAGI. The data were obtained in a study of cytomegalovirus exposure and HLA in healthy donors. The source material was PBMCs. The chain joins TRBV6-5 to TRBJ2-2, with unresolved D. This receptor was identified in a woman aged 18-35 years in good health and CMV-seronegative. The CDR3 is CASSLAAPVGELFF. CDR3 DNA sequence: TGTGCCAGCAGTTTGGCCGCCCCTGTCGGGGAGCTGTTTTTT.